One and the same sample provided the 19 T cell receptor beta chains below, sequenced in a study of T cells in Graves' hyperthyroidism and ophthalmopathy. TCR beta CDR3 regions were amplified from RNA. HTBI primers were used for first-round RT-PCR of the TCR CDR3. TCRdb processed the multiplex PCR reads anew with MiXCR; each CDR3 protein has one entry. The sample records roughly 750,000 distinct CDR3 sequences, about 17% being singletons. Sequencing used blood. These receptor sequences come from a young man with Graves' hyperthyroidism.

This clonotype has only a few counts. V usage is TRBV29-1 and J usage is TRBJ1-1; 7 positions match TRBD1. This CDR3 is 13 amino acids long. The V gene end was trimmed by 0 bases and the J gene end by 4 bases; junction bases not matched to a gene: 2. CDR1 is SQVTM and CDR2 is ANQGSEA in the germline V gene. The CDR3 loop is CSVEEDRATEAFF. CDR3 DNA: TGCAGCGTTGAAGAAGACAGGGCCACTGAAGCTTTCTTT. The full variable domain, rest sourced from reference TRBV29-1 and TRBJ1-1, is SAVISQKPSRDICQRGTSLTIQCQVDSQVTMMFWYRQQPGQSLTLIATANQGSEATYESGFVIDKFPISRPNLTFSTLTVSNMSPEDSSIYLCSVEEDRATEAFFGQGTRLTVV.

There are a few counts of this clonotype. This rearrangement joins TRBV4-1 to TRBJ1-5; D is undetermined. V was trimmed by 3 bases and J by 4 bases, leaving 7 bases between them. This CDR3 comprises 13 residues. CDR1 is MGHRA and CDR2 is YSYEKL in the germline V gene. The CDR3 coding sequence is TGCGCCAGCAGCCATTCAGTTAATCAGCCCCAGCATTTT. It translates to CASSHSVNQPQHF.

This clonotype came up many times. The rearrangement uses TRBV27 and TRBJ2-7; a weak D match, TRBD1 (6 bases). The V gene lost 3 bases and the J gene lost 3 bases, with 12 bases spanning the gap. In germline, CDR1 is MNHEY, CDR2 SMNVEV (reference sequence). This CDR3 region has 14 residues. DNA for the CDR3: TGTGCCAGCAGTTTTCTCGGGACAAACTACGAGCAGTACTTC. This codes for CASSFLGTNYEQYF.

This sequence joins TRBV29-1 and TRBJ1-1; D call uncertain. CDR1 is SQVTM and CDR2 is ANQGSEA in the germline V gene. The CDR3 is made up of 11 amino acids. Trimming took 0 bases from V and 10 from J, leaving 9 bases between them. The CDR3 is CSVEDGSVAFF. In DNA form, the CDR3 reads TGCAGCGTTGAAGATGGTTCGGTAGCTTTCTTT.

This clonotype occurred a few times. The V and J genes are TRBV24-1 and TRBJ2-1; D unresolved. The CDR3 sequence is 13 residues long. V lost 5 bases, J lost 5 bases, and 9 bases lay in between. CDR1 is KGHDR, CDR2 SFDVKD, per germline. The CDR3 region has the DNA TGTGCCACCAGTGGGACGGCAAACAATGAGCAGTTCTTC. Protein sequence: CATSGTANNEQFF.

On this clonotype itself: Given a much more abundant clone one base away, this may be a read error. The V gene is TRBV2, the J gene TRBJ2-7, with 14 nucleotides matching TRBD2. The tail of the sequence fits TRBJ2-1 better, so the J call may be wrong. CDR3 length equals 16 residues. Germline values: CDR1 SNHLY, CDR2 FYNNEI. CDR3 protein: CASSPGLAGGSYEQFF. The CDR3 DNA is TGTGCCAGCAGCCCCGGACTAGCGGGAGGATCCTACGAGCAGTTCTTC.

This clonotype occurred many times. The rearrangement uses TRBV3-1 and TRBJ1-1; D perhaps matches TRBD1 (5 bases). Germline V gene sequence: CDR1 LGHDT, CDR2 YNNKEL (reference sequence). Trimming removed 7 bases from V and 7 bases from J, with 16 bases in between. The CDR3 length is 13 residues. The CDR3 is CASTKRLGVEAFF. CDR3 in DNA: TGTGCCAGCACTAAGAGGTTGGGGGTTGAAGCTTTCTTT.

The gene calls are TRBV13 and TRBJ2-6, with 9 bases that match TRBD1. Germline V lookup: CDR1 PRHDT, CDR2 FYEKMQ (reference sequence). After removal of 5 bases from V and 2 bases from J, the junction contained 7 bases not matched to a gene. The CDR3 spans 17 residues. This chain's CDR3 is CASSPGTGMAGANVLTF. CDR3 DNA: TGTGCCAGCAGCCCAGGGACAGGGATGGCTGGGGCCAACGTCCTGACTTTC.

CDR3 in DNA: TGTGCCAGCAGCGCCCCCGTAGCGGGAGTCGGCACAGATACGCAGTATTTT. It specifies CASSAPVAGVGTDTQYF. The rearrangement joins TRBV9 to TRBJ2-3; TRBD2 agrees at 9 bases. Germline V gene data show CDR1 as SGDLS and CDR2 as YYNGEE. V lost 3 bases, J lost 1 base, and 9 bases stayed unmatched. The CDR3 runs 17 residues.

The chain combines TRBV7-3 with TRBJ2-2, with TRBD1 as a possible D gene (6 bases). V gave up 2 bases and J gave up 5 bases, with 15 bases separating them. This CDR3 has 16 amino acids. Germline CDR1 and CDR2: SGHTA and FQGTGA. Here the CDR3 reads CASSLRSSRGTGELFF. The CDR3 DNA sequence: TGTGCCAGCAGCTTACGGAGTTCCAGGGGAACCGGGGAGCTGTTTTTT.

This clonotype was counted ten times or more. V usage is TRBV20-1 and J usage is TRBJ2-7, with 9 bases that match TRBD1. With V trimmed by 5 bases and J by 2 bases, 7 bases remained unmatched. CDR3 size: 14 residues. Germline V gene sequence: CDR1 DFQATT, CDR2 SNEGSKA (reference sequence). The CDR3 DNA follows: TGCAGTGCTCTCACCCGGACAGGGGCCTACGAGCAGTACTTC. This gives the protein CSALTRTGAYEQYF.

This clonotype appeared many times. The CDR3 region has the DNA TGTGCCAGCAGTCAAGGAGGGGGGGCCAACGTCCTGACTTTC. Translation: CASSQGGGANVLTF. The rearrangement joins TRBV28 to TRBJ2-6, with D maybe TRBD2 (6 bases). Between the trimmed V and J ends, which lost 5 bases and 4 bases, there was a span of 9 bases. Looked up from germline, CDR1 is MDHEN and CDR2 is SYDVKM. The CDR3 runs to 14 residues.

Only a few counts were recorded for this clonotype. The chain has TRBV5-1 and TRBJ1-1; weak D call: TRBD1 (5 bases). This CDR3 spans 14 amino acids. Germline lookup yields CDR1 SGHRS and CDR2 YFSETQ. The V and J ends lost 4 bases and 1 base respectively, with 11 bases between them. The CDR3 DNA sequence: TGCGCCAGCAGCCAGGGACGGCCGAACACTGAAGCTTTCTTT. Translating it yields CASSQGRPNTEAFF.

This clonotype was picked up many times. The V gene is TRBV6-1, the J gene TRBJ2-7, with 7 positions matching TRBD2. This CDR3 comprises 13 residues. The junction had 6 bases not matched to a gene; V was cut back by 7 bases and J by 3 bases. Germline loops: CDR1 MNHNS, CDR2 SASEGT. CDR3 protein: CASKKPGGYEQYF. CDR3 nucleotides: TGTGCCAGCAAAAAGCCGGGGGGCTACGAGCAGTACTTC.

This clonotype appeared many times. The chain recombines TRBV2 with TRBJ1-5; unclear D gene. The germline V gene has CDR1 SNHLY and CDR2 FYNNEI. Trimming took off 7 bases at V and 0 bases at J, with 7 bases between the two ends. The CDR3 runs 13 residues. CDR3 sequence reads: CASTSISNQPQHF. The DNA of the CDR3 is TGTGCCAGCACCTCAATTAGCAATCAGCCCCAGCATTTT.

This clonotype was recorded at least ten times. This chain connects TRBV28 to TRBJ2-7; 7 bases line up with TRBD2. V was pared by 11 bases and J by 4 bases, with 5 bases of the junction left unmatched. Germline lookup yields CDR1 MDHEN and CDR2 SYDVKM. This CDR3 region has 11 residues. CDR3 residues: CASLGGYEQYF. CDR3 coding DNA: TGTGCCTCACTCGGGGGGTACGAGCAGTACTTC.

This clonotype was seen repeatedly, ten times or more. This chain joins TRBV11-3 and TRBJ2-3; 7 bases are a match to TRBD1. The V segment lost 5 bases and the J segment 5 bases; nucleotides outside the gene matches: 19. This CDR3 contains 18 residues. The V gene's germline CDR1 is SGHNT and CDR2 YENEEA. The CDR3 DNA reads as TGTGCCAGCAGCATTGGGGACAGATGGGGGACAACAGAAGATACGCAGTATTTT. Its protein product is CASSIGDRWGTTEDTQYF.

About this clonotype itself: This may arise from a read error, as a much more abundant clone is one base away. The CDR3 region is CASVAGSYEQYF. The CDR3, as DNA: TGTGCCAGCGTCGCCGGCTCTTACGAGCAGTACTTC. The V and J genes are TRBV28 and TRBJ2-7; D is unclear. This CDR3 region has 12 residues. Between the trimmed V and J ends, which lost 8 bases and 4 bases, there was a span of 12 bases. Germline values: CDR1 MDHEN, CDR2 SYDVKM.

The chain recombines TRBV10-3 with TRBJ1-1; a possible D gene is TRBD1 (5 bases). The CDR3 has 15 residues. Germline V CDR1 and CDR2: ENHRY, SYGVKD. Trimming stripped 3 bases from V and 5 bases from J, with 16 bases between. The CDR3 DNA follows: TGTGCCATCAGTGACAAATTAAAGGGGAGGACTGAAGCTTTCTTT. This sequence encodes CAISDKLKGRTEAFF.